Listed below are T cell receptor beta chains from one sample, sequenced in a study of a mutant IDH1 vaccine in newly diagnosed glioma. Clones were read by immunoSEQ multiplex PCR, and TCRdb kept only the in-frame ones, dropping some. The sample lists about 32,000 clones, almost 85% seen once, with approximately 19% in the top ten. Sequences were derived from PBMCs, sampled from a glioma patient treated with radiotherapy, temozolomide or both. Source of these receptors: a man aged 25-40 years with glioma. The CDR3 runs from the conserved cysteine through the conserved F or W. D genes are given only for firm matches. Clone size appears in some rows only: once, few, many, or a class for an expanded clone.

d_call: TRBD2
clone_size: -
v_call: TRBV14
j_call: TRBJ2-2
cdr3_nt: TGTGCCAGCAGCCCCCTTTGGGGGGGGAACCCGGAGGGGGAGCTGTTTTTT
cdr3_aa: CASSPLWGGNPEGELFF

d_call: TRBD1
clone_size: -
v_call: TRBV6-4
j_call: TRBJ2-2
cdr3_nt: TGTGCCAGCAGCCTAAGCGGGACAGGGGGTACCGGGGAGCTGTTTTTT
cdr3_aa: CASSLSGTGGTGELFF

d_call: TRBD1
clone_size: -
v_call: TRBV10-3
j_call: TRBJ2-2
cdr3_nt: TGTGCCATCACCACAGACAGGGGGTCGTCCGGGGAGCTGTTTTTT
cdr3_aa: CAITTDRGSSGELFF

d_call: -
clone_size: -
v_call: TRBV19
j_call: TRBJ2-2
cdr3_nt: TGTGCCAGTAGTATAGGGGGTGGCTCGAACACCGGGGAGCTGTTTTTT
cdr3_aa: CASSIGGGSNTGELFF

d_call: -
clone_size: few
v_call: TRBV7-9
j_call: TRBJ1-6
cdr3_nt: TGTGCCAGCAGCCGCGGACGGGAACTTGTAAATTCACCCCTCCACTTT
cdr3_aa: CASSRGRELVNSPLHF

d_call: -
clone_size: -
v_call: TRBV19
j_call: TRBJ2-7
cdr3_nt: TGTGCCAGTAGTATAGGGGCAGGGCCGAGAGTGCAGTACTTC
cdr3_aa: CASSIGAGPRVQYF

d_call: -
clone_size: -
v_call: TRBV5-1
j_call: TRBJ2-7
cdr3_nt: TGCGCCAGCAGCTTGGGCGGGCAACCCTACGAGCAGTACTTC
cdr3_aa: CASSLGGQPYEQYF

d_call: -
clone_size: -
v_call: TRBV5-1
j_call: TRBJ1-6
cdr3_nt: TGCGCCAGCAGCTTGGGAGGGGGTAATTCACCCCTCCACTTT
cdr3_aa: CASSLGGGNSPLHF

d_call: TRBD2
clone_size: -
v_call: TRBV27
j_call: TRBJ2-2
cdr3_nt: TGTGCCAGCAGTTCTACCCCGGGGGGTAACACCGGGGAGCTGTTTTTT
cdr3_aa: CASSSTPGGNTGELFF

d_call: TRBD1
clone_size: -
v_call: TRBV2
j_call: TRBJ2-5
cdr3_nt: TGTGCCAGCAGCTCACAGCGGGGACAGGGGGAGACCCAGTACTTC
cdr3_aa: CASSSQRGQGETQYF

d_call: -
clone_size: few
v_call: TRBV10-2
j_call: TRBJ1-5
cdr3_nt: TGCGCCAGCAGTGAAAACAGCCATCAGCCCCAGCATTTT
cdr3_aa: CASSENSHQPQHF

d_call: TRBD1
clone_size: -
v_call: TRBV5-6
j_call: TRBJ2-7
cdr3_nt: TGTGCCAGCAGCTCACAGGGGGTACGGGCCTACGAGCAGTACTTC
cdr3_aa: CASSSQGVRAYEQYF

d_call: -
clone_size: -
v_call: TRBV5-1
j_call: TRBJ2-1
cdr3_nt: TGCGCCAGCAGCTTGGTGGGACTCCAAAACAATGAGCAGTTCTTC
cdr3_aa: CASSLVGLQNNEQFF

d_call: TRBD1
clone_size: -
v_call: TRBV5-1
j_call: TRBJ2-1
cdr3_nt: TGCGCCAGCAGCTTGGGGTGGGACAGAACAGGGTACAATGAGCAGTTCTTC
cdr3_aa: CASSLGWDRTGYNEQFF

d_call: -
clone_size: few
v_call: TRBV30
j_call: TRBJ1-4
cdr3_nt: TGTGCCTGGAGCTTAACAGGAGGAAATGAAAAACTGTTTTTT
cdr3_aa: CAWSLTGGNEKLFF

d_call: TRBD1
clone_size: -
v_call: TRBV30
j_call: TRBJ1-2
cdr3_nt: TGTGCCTGGAGCGCTAGTGTAGGGGGCGGCTACACCTTC
cdr3_aa: CAWSASVGGGYTF

d_call: -
clone_size: -
v_call: TRBV10-3
j_call: TRBJ2-1
cdr3_nt: TGTGCCACCAGGGGAGGAGGGGGGGGTGAGCAGTTCTTC
cdr3_aa: CATRGGGGGEQFF

d_call: -
clone_size: -
v_call: TRBV30
j_call: TRBJ2-5
cdr3_nt: TGTGCCTGTCAGAAGTGGGCCCAAGAGACCCAGTACTTC
cdr3_aa: CACQKWAQETQYF

d_call: TRBD1
clone_size: -
v_call: TRBV28
j_call: TRBJ1-6
cdr3_nt: TGTGCCAGCAGTCCTACCGGGACAGGGCTTTCATCACCCCTCCACTTT
cdr3_aa: CASSPTGTGLSSPLHF

d_call: TRBD1
clone_size: -
v_call: TRBV7-6
j_call: TRBJ1-4
cdr3_nt: TGTGCCAGCAGCCAGCGGGTGGGACAGGGGTTGACTAATGAAAAACTGTTTTTT
cdr3_aa: CASSQRVGQGLTNEKLFF

d_call: -
clone_size: -
v_call: TRBV6-1
j_call: TRBJ1-2
cdr3_nt: TGTGCCAGCAGTGAAGTGGCCCGGGGGTATGGCTACACCTTC
cdr3_aa: CASSEVARGYGYTF

d_call: -
clone_size: -
v_call: TRBV29-1
j_call: TRBJ1-4
cdr3_nt: TGCAGCGTTGAGTTCAGCCATAATGAAAAACTGTTTTTT
cdr3_aa: CSVEFSHNEKLFF

d_call: -
clone_size: -
v_call: TRBV2
j_call: TRBJ1-1
cdr3_nt: TGTGCCAGCAGTGGGGGGACTGTCGGGGCTTTCTTT
cdr3_aa: CASSGGTVGAFF

d_call: TRBD1
clone_size: -
v_call: TRBV10-2
j_call: TRBJ2-7
cdr3_nt: TGCGCCAGCAGCGACAGGGCTACCTACGAGCAGTACTTC
cdr3_aa: CASSDRATYEQYF

d_call: TRBD1
clone_size: few
v_call: TRBV27
j_call: TRBJ1-2
cdr3_nt: TGTGCCAGCAGCTTAAAGGAGACAGGGACTAACTATGGCTACACCTTC
cdr3_aa: CASSLKETGTNYGYTF

d_call: TRBD1
clone_size: -
v_call: TRBV4-3
j_call: TRBJ1-2
cdr3_nt: TGCGCCAGCAGCCAAGATCAGGGGGCGATCACCTTC
cdr3_aa: CASSQDQGAITF

d_call: -
clone_size: -
v_call: TRBV5-8
j_call: TRBJ1-1
cdr3_nt: TGTGCCAGCACCACGTCACAGGGGAACACTGAAGCTTTCTTT
cdr3_aa: CASTTSQGNTEAFF

d_call: -
clone_size: -
v_call: TRBV4-1
j_call: TRBJ1-3
cdr3_nt: TGCGCCAGCAGCCCCCTCGGGGAGATCTCTGGAAACACCATATATTTT
cdr3_aa: CASSPLGEISGNTIYF

d_call: -
clone_size: few
v_call: TRBV30
j_call: TRBJ1-4
cdr3_nt: TGTGCCTGGAGTGTACGGCGGGTACATGAAAAACTGTTTTTT
cdr3_aa: CAWSVRRVHEKLFF

d_call: -
clone_size: -
v_call: TRBV6-1
j_call: TRBJ2-1
cdr3_nt: TGTGCCAGCAGTGTTGAGCAGTTCTTC
cdr3_aa: CASSVEQFF

d_call: TRBD1
clone_size: -
v_call: TRBV10-3
j_call: TRBJ2-3
cdr3_nt: TGTGCCATCAGTGACCCCTGGGACAGGCAAACAGATACGCAGTATTTT
cdr3_aa: CAISDPWDRQTDTQYF

d_call: -
clone_size: -
v_call: TRBV20-1
j_call: TRBJ2-7
cdr3_nt: TGCAGTGTGCGGGGCTCCTACGAGCAGTACTTC
cdr3_aa: CSVRGSYEQYF

d_call: -
clone_size: -
v_call: TRBV2
j_call: TRBJ2-7
cdr3_nt: TGTGCCAGCGGATGGGGACCTGTCTCCTACGAGCAGTACTTC
cdr3_aa: CASGWGPVSYEQYF

d_call: TRBD1
clone_size: -
v_call: TRBV7-6
j_call: TRBJ1-3
cdr3_nt: TGTGCCAGCAGCTTAGCGTTGCGACAGGGGCAGAACACCATATATTTT
cdr3_aa: CASSLALRQGQNTIYF

d_call: TRBD1
clone_size: -
v_call: TRBV5-1
j_call: TRBJ1-2
cdr3_nt: TGCGCCAGCAGCATCCGGACAGGAGCTGGCTACACCTTC
cdr3_aa: CASSIRTGAGYTF

d_call: TRBD1
clone_size: -
v_call: TRBV27
j_call: TRBJ1-1
cdr3_nt: TGTGCCAGCAGTGGGACAGGGTACACTGAAGCTTTCTTT
cdr3_aa: CASSGTGYTEAFF

d_call: -
clone_size: -
v_call: TRBV27
j_call: TRBJ2-7
cdr3_nt: TGTGCCAGCAGTATAGGGACGGCCTACGAGCAGTACTTC
cdr3_aa: CASSIGTAYEQYF

d_call: -
clone_size: -
v_call: TRBV6-1
j_call: TRBJ1-5
cdr3_nt: TGTGCCAGCAGTCCTTTTCCGGAGCCCCAGCATTTT
cdr3_aa: CASSPFPEPQHF

d_call: -
clone_size: few
v_call: TRBV19
j_call: TRBJ1-6
cdr3_nt: TGTGCCAGTAGTAACAACAGGGTTGGGAATTCACCCCTCCACTTT
cdr3_aa: CASSNNRVGNSPLHF

d_call: TRBD1
clone_size: -
v_call: TRBV7-8
j_call: TRBJ1-3
cdr3_nt: TGTGCCAGCAGCTCGGGACAGGGGGGAAACACCATATATTTT
cdr3_aa: CASSSGQGGNTIYF

d_call: -
clone_size: -
v_call: TRBV29-1
j_call: TRBJ1-1
cdr3_nt: TGCAGCGTTGCAAGAGGACGGAACACTGAAGCTTTCTTT
cdr3_aa: CSVARGRNTEAFF

d_call: -
clone_size: -
v_call: TRBV20-1
j_call: TRBJ1-1
cdr3_nt: TGCAGTGCGGCACTGAACACTGAAGCTTTCTTT
cdr3_aa: CSAALNTEAFF

d_call: -
clone_size: -
v_call: TRBV9
j_call: TRBJ2-7
cdr3_nt: TGTGCCAGCAGCGTAGACACAGGGATCGGCGTGAAGTACTTC
cdr3_aa: CASSVDTGIGVKYF

d_call: -
clone_size: -
v_call: TRBV6-6
j_call: TRBJ2-5
cdr3_nt: TGTGCCAGCAGACGGAGACAGGAACAAGAGACCCAGTACTTC
cdr3_aa: CASRRRQEQETQYF

d_call: TRBD1
clone_size: -
v_call: TRBV25-1
j_call: TRBJ2-7
cdr3_nt: TGTGCCAGCAGTGACCGCAGACAGGGCCAATGGGGCGAGCAGTACTTC
cdr3_aa: CASSDRRQGQWGEQYF

d_call: -
clone_size: few
v_call: TRBV5-1
j_call: TRBJ2-4
cdr3_nt: TGCGCCAGCAGCTTGGATCCTGCCAAAAACATTCAGTACTTC
cdr3_aa: CASSLDPAKNIQYF

d_call: -
clone_size: -
v_call: TRBV5-3
j_call: TRBJ2-5
cdr3_nt: TGTGCCAGAGAGGGGGAAGAAGAGACCCAGTACTTC
cdr3_aa: CAREGEEETQYF

d_call: -
clone_size: -
v_call: TRBV27
j_call: TRBJ2-1
cdr3_nt: TGTGCCAGCAAGGAACAGTCGCCTGACAATGAGCAGTTCTTC
cdr3_aa: CASKEQSPDNEQFF

d_call: -
clone_size: -
v_call: TRBV9
j_call: TRBJ1-4
cdr3_nt: TGTGCCAGCAGCCCCGGGGGTGAAAAACTGTTTTTT
cdr3_aa: CASSPGGEKLFF

d_call: TRBD2
clone_size: once
v_call: TRBV5-1
j_call: TRBJ2-7
cdr3_nt: TGCGCCAGCAGCGAGGAGGGACTAGGTCGGGAGGAGCAGTACTTC
cdr3_aa: CASSEEGLGREEQYF

d_call: -
clone_size: -
v_call: TRBV6-5
j_call: TRBJ1-2
cdr3_nt: TGTGCCAGCAGTACCCGAGGGGGGGGCTACACCTTC
cdr3_aa: CASSTRGGGYTF

d_call: -
clone_size: -
v_call: TRBV13
j_call: TRBJ2-1
cdr3_nt: TGTGCCAGCAGCATATACGTTTTGGAATCCAATGAGCAGTTCTTC
cdr3_aa: CASSIYVLESNEQFF

d_call: TRBD2
clone_size: once
v_call: TRBV4-1
j_call: TRBJ2-2
cdr3_nt: TGCGCCAGCAGCCCCGGGACTAGCGGGGCGAACACCGGGGAGCTGTTTTTT
cdr3_aa: CASSPGTSGANTGELFF

d_call: -
clone_size: -
v_call: TRBV5-6
j_call: TRBJ2-3
cdr3_nt: TGTGCCAGCAGCGTGGTTTCAGGAAGGACGCAGTATTTT
cdr3_aa: CASSVVSGRTQYF

d_call: -
clone_size: -
v_call: TRBV7-6
j_call: TRBJ2-7
cdr3_nt: TGTGCCAGCAGCATCCGGGACCGAGGCTACGAGCAGTACTTC
cdr3_aa: CASSIRDRGYEQYF

d_call: TRBD1
clone_size: few
v_call: TRBV6-1
j_call: TRBJ1-1
cdr3_nt: TGTGCCAGCAGTCAGGGGGCGGGCACTGAAGCTTTCTTT
cdr3_aa: CASSQGAGTEAFF

d_call: -
clone_size: -
v_call: TRBV27
j_call: TRBJ2-2
cdr3_nt: TGTGCCAGCAGTTTACTTGGGGCCGGGGAGCTGTTTTTT
cdr3_aa: CASSLLGAGELFF